This TCR beta chain derives from a study of early T cells in non-severe SARS-CoV-2 infection. Separate cDNA molecules each had unique molecular identifiers attached to them. TCRdb processed the 5' RACE reads anew with MiXCR; each CDR3 protein has one entry. This repertoire shows approximately 75,000 distinct CDR3 sequences, approximately 14% found once; its top ten account for roughly 3.8%. CDR1 SGHVS and CDR2 FQNEAQ come from the germline V gene. This CDR3 region has 16 residues. V lost 4 bases and J lost 3; bases outside the gene matches: 12. In this sample, this clonotype turned up many times. The gene calls are TRBV7-8 and TRBJ2-7; 7 positions agree with TRBD2. This TCR derives from an adult who was a healthcare worker with PCR-confirmed SARS-CoV-2 infection or an uninfected control (not recorded which). The specimen was whole blood, collected at baseline. Here the CDR3 DNA reads TGTGCCAGCAGCTCTCGACTAGCCAAAAGCGGCTACGAGCAGTACTTC. Translating gives CASSSRLAKSGYEQYF.